This entry lists 9 T cell receptor beta chains sequenced from one sample in a study of long-term antiretroviral therapy in people with HIV. A v3.0 immunoSEQ assay was performed at survey level. Only in-frame clones appear in the TCRdb table, and some are missing; sequencing was by immunoSEQ multiplex PCR. The sample yields some 22,000 clones, more than 75% seen once. Sequenced material: unsorted PBMCs, taken 2.3 years after starting antiretroviral therapy. The receptors come from a man between 60 and 70 years old with HIV.

The chain combines TRBV30 with TRBJ1-4; 7 nucleotides match TRBD1. The CDR3 loop spans 15 amino acids. Germline V gives CDR1 GTSNPN, CDR2 SVGIG (reference sequence). Germline trimming cut 0 bases from V and 8 bases from J; bases unmatched to any gene: 9. The CDR3 DNA follows: TGTGCCTGGAGTGTACTAAAGGGGGCAGGGGAAAAACTGTTTTTT. As protein: CAWSVLKGAGEKLFF.

The genes are TRBV9 and TRBJ2-1; D not resolved. There are 14 residues in the CDR3. V was clipped by 1 base and J by 0 bases, with 5 bases between them. CDR1 and CDR2 from the germline V gene are SGDLS and YYNGEE. The CDR3 is CASSVRSSYNEQFF. CDR3 in DNA: TGTGCCAGCAGCGTACGGAGCTCCTACAATGAGCAGTTCTTC.

The V gene is TRBV27, the J gene TRBJ2-7; 10 bases map to TRBD1. With 3 bases clipped from V and 1 base from J, the junction kept 6 bases outside the gene matches. The V gene's germline CDR1 is MNHEY and CDR2 SMNVEV (reference sequence). The CDR3 has 16 residues. This CDR3 reads CASSLGDRGLSYEQYF. CDR3 bases: TGTGCCAGCAGTTTGGGGGACAGGGGCTTATCCTACGAGCAGTACTTC.

The chain uses TRBV11-2 and TRBJ2-7, with 9 nucleotides matching TRBD2. From germline, CDR1 is SGHAT and CDR2 FQNNGV. This CDR3 contains 14 residues. Trimming took 5 bases from V and 4 from J; bases not matched to a gene: 6. The CDR3 coding sequence is TGTGCCAGCAGCACAGAGGGACTAGCATACGAGCAGTACTTC. Its translation: CASSTEGLAYEQYF.

The chain combines TRBV7-2 with TRBJ2-7; perhaps TRBD2 as D (6 bases). The CDR3 runs to 14 residues. Germline V gene sequence: CDR1 SGHTA, CDR2 FQGNSA. Trimming cost V 2 bases and J 3 bases, with 11 bases left between them. Written as DNA, the CDR3 is TGTGCCAGCAGCTTAACGACTAGTCTCTACGAGCAGTACTTC. Translating gives CASSLTTSLYEQYF.

CDR3 DNA sequence: TGTGCCAGCAGCCCCCAGGTCGGAGAGACCCAGTACTTC. Protein product: CASSPQVGETQYF. V usage is TRBV7-2 and J usage is TRBJ2-5; D is unclear. The V gene lost 5 bases and the J gene lost 4 bases, with 11 bases spanning the gap. The CDR3 extends over 13 amino acids. Germline-derived CDR1 and CDR2 are SGHTA and FQGNSA.

The V and J genes are TRBV5-1 and TRBJ2-7, with D tentatively TRBD2 (6 bases). CDR3 length equals 14 residues. Trimming took 4 bases from V and 3 from J, leaving 14 bases between them. CDR1 is SGHRS, CDR2 YFSETQ, per germline. This CDR3 reads CASSPGRVNYEQYF. The CDR3 coding sequence is TGCGCCAGCAGCCCCGGGAGAGTCAACTACGAGCAGTACTTC.

This rearrangement joins TRBV7-8 to TRBJ1-6; D unclear. The V gene lost 2 bases and the J gene lost 6 bases, with 8 bases spanning the gap. From germline, CDR1 is SGHVS and CDR2 FQNEAQ. The CDR3 covers 14 residues. This CDR3 is CASSLSTLNSPLHF. The CDR3, as DNA: TGTGCCAGCAGCTTATCGACCCTTAATTCACCCCTCCACTTT.

The chain couples TRBV5-1 to TRBJ1-1; D is ambiguous. V lost 4 bases to trimming and J lost 3 bases, with 10 bases between them. The V gene's germline CDR1 is SGHRS and CDR2 YFSETQ. The CDR3 extends over 13 amino acids. CDR3 DNA sequence: TGCGCCAGCAGCCTTTTAGGTGACACTGAAGCTTTCTTT. Translated: CASSLLGDTEAFF.